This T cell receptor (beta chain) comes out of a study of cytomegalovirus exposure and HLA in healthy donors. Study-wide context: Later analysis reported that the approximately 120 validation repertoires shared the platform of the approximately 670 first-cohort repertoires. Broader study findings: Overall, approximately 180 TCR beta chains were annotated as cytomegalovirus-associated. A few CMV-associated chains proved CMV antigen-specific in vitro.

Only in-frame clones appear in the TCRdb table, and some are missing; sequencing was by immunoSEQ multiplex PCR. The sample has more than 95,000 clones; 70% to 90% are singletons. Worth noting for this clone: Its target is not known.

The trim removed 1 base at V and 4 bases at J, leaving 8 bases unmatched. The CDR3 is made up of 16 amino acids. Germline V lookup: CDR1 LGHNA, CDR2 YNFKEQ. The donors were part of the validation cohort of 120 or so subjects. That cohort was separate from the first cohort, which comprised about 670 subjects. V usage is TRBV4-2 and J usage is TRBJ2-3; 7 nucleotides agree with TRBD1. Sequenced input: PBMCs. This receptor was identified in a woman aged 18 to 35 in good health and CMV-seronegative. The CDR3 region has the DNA TGTGCCAGCAGCCAAGGGTACAGGGGAGATTCAGATACGCAGTATTTT. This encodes CASSQGYRGDSDTQYF.